Presented here are 15 T cell receptor beta chains from one specimen sequenced in a study of T cells in Graves' hyperthyroidism and ophthalmopathy. The investigators amplified TCR beta CDR3 regions from RNA transcripts. First-round RT-PCR targeting the TCR CDR3 was performed with the HTBI primer set. MiXCR, applied by TCRdb to the multiplex PCR reads, yields one record per CDR3 protein. The sample contains fewer than 750,000 distinct CDR3 sequences, under 60% of which appear only once. The material sequenced was peripheral blood or thyroid tissue (not recorded which). The receptors stem from a woman between 18 and 29 years old with Graves' hyperthyroidism.

The DNA for the CDR3 is TGTGCCAGCACCCCCATCCGGTCTAGCGGAGACTACGAGCAGTACTTC. Amino acids: CASTPIRSSGDYEQYF. V and J are TRBV28 and TRBJ2-7; 7 bases align to TRBD2. CDR1 MDHEN and CDR2 SYDVKM come from the germline V gene. The CDR3 is made up of 16 amino acids. Trimming at V came to 7 bases and at J to 3 bases, leaving 15 bases not matched to a gene. Based on the CDR3 plus reference TRBV28 and TRBJ2-7, the full variable domain is DVKVTQSSRYLVKRTGEKVFLECVQDMDHENMFWYRQDPGLGLRLIYFSYDVKMKEKGDIPEGYSVSREKKERFSLILESASTNQTSMYLCASTPIRSSGDYEQYFGPGTRLTVT.

This clonotype was observed a handful of times. This may be a read error, as it is one base from a much larger clone. V gene TRBV7-3 combines with J gene TRBJ2-5; 7 bases match TRBD1. Germline loops: CDR1 SGHTA, CDR2 FQGTGA. The CDR3 extends over 14 amino acids. CDR3 amino acids: CATSRQGGQEAQYF. Here the CDR3 DNA reads TGTGCCACCTCACGACAGGGCGGGCAAGAGGCCCAGTACTTC.

The chain links TRBV10-3 to TRBJ1-6; D might be TRBD1 (5 bases). The germline V and J ends were trimmed by 6 bases and 7 bases, with 19 bases remaining between them. In germline, CDR1 is ENHRY, CDR2 SYGVKD. This CDR3 contains 16 residues. CDR3 bases: TGTGCCATCAGCGACAGATCCTACGAGCGAAATTCACCCCTCCACTTT. Protein sequence: CAISDRSYERNSPLHF.

V and J are TRBV24-1 and TRBJ1-5; unclear D gene. Germline V lookup: CDR1 KGHDR, CDR2 SFDVKD. V was clipped by 4 bases and J by 8 bases, with 17 bases between them. The CDR3 is 15 residues long. The CDR3, as DNA: TGTGCCACCAGTGAGGTCGGCTGGACCGGGGAGCCCCAGCATTTT. This encodes CATSEVGWTGEPQHF.

This clonotype was seen ten or more times. This chain uses TRBV5-8 with TRBJ1-3; D is ambiguous. In germline, CDR1 is SGHTS, CDR2 YDEGEE. V shed 1 base and J shed 0 bases, with 14 bases lying between them. This CDR3 has 17 amino acids. The CDR3, as DNA: TGTGCCAGCAGCTTGAGGCTTATCGCCGACTCTGGAAACACCATATATTTT. Protein product: CASSLRLIADSGNTIYF. Looking up the rest from reference TRBV5-8 and TRBJ1-3 gives the full variable domain: EAGVTQSPTHLIKTRGQQATLRCSPISGHTSVYWYQQALGLGLQFLLWYDEGEERNRGNFPPRFSGRQFPNYSSELNVNALELEDSALYLCASSLRLIADSGNTIYFGEGSWLTVV.

The table lists this clonotype with many counts. V is TRBV5-1 and J is TRBJ2-7; 7 bases map to TRBD2. Germline values: CDR1 SGHRS, CDR2 YFSETQ. Trimming removed 3 bases from V and 1 base from J; junction bases left unmatched: 7. The CDR3 has 15 amino acids. The CDR3 nucleotides are TGCGCCAGCAGCTGGGATCTAGCGGCATCCTACGAGCAGTACTTC. This translates into CASSWDLAASYEQYF.

The chain carries TRBV18 and TRBJ2-7; TRBD2 matches 7 bases. The ends lost 2 bases at V and 0 bases at J; junction bases unmatched: 10. Germline lookup yields CDR1 KGHSH and CDR2 LQKENI. CDR3 length equals 17 residues. The CDR3 DNA is TGTGCCAGCTCACCAAATTTGTACCAGCGGGACTCCTACGAGCAGTACTTC. It encodes CASSPNLYQRDSYEQYF.

This clonotype was seen a few times. The rearrangement joins TRBV5-1 to TRBJ2-3, with 10 bases matching TRBD2. Losses at the gene ends were 0 bases for V and 4 bases for J; bases not matched to a gene: 5. The CDR3 has 16 residues. Per germline, CDR1 SGHRS and CDR2 YFSETQ. This CDR3 reads CASSLVLAGVADTQYF. CDR3 bases: TGCGCCAGCAGCTTGGTCCTAGCGGGAGTTGCAGATACGCAGTATTTT.

The chain is built from TRBV20-1 and TRBJ2-5; 12 bases align to TRBD1. The CDR3 covers 13 residues. CDR1 and CDR2 (germline): DFQATT, SNEGSKA (reference sequence). J lost 5 bases, V lost 6 bases, and 4 bases had no gene match. CDR3 in amino acids: CSAGGTGGETQYF. In DNA form, the CDR3 reads TGCAGTGCCGGGGGGACAGGGGGCGAGACCCAGTACTTC.

Regarding this clonotype: One base away lies a much larger clone, so this may be a sequencing read error. J is TRBJ2-7 and V is TRBV12-5; D not certain. V dropped 6 bases and J dropped 6 bases, with 12 bases sitting between them. The CDR3 is 12 residues long. Germline V CDR1 and CDR2: LGHNT, FRNRAP. CDR3 in DNA: TGTGCTAGTGGCCCCGTATGGAGCGAGCAGTACTTC. Translated, it gives CASGPVWSEQYF.

The genes are TRBV2 and TRBJ1-1, with D perhaps matching TRBD1 (6 bases). CDR1 and CDR2 (germline): SNHLY, FYNNEI. Trimming left V 10 bases short and J 14 bases short, with 26 bases between. CDR3 length: 13 residues. For the CDR3, the DNA is TGTGCCACTTCCCTTACCCGGGACAATGAGCAGTTCTTT. This sequence encodes CATSLTRDNEQFF.

The chain has TRBV7-9 and TRBJ1-5, with D possibly matching TRBD1 (5 bases). The length of the CDR3 is 13 residues. Looked up from germline, CDR1 is SEHNR and CDR2 is FQNEAQ (reference sequence). CDR3 loop: CARDPRDRQPQHF. CDR3 bases: TGTGCTAGAGATCCGAGGGACCGACAGCCCCAGCATTTT.

The table lists this clonotype with many counts. The CDR3 nucleotides read TGTGCCAGCAGTTTAGGCCCAGCTGGCGAGCAGTACTTC. Amino acid sequence: CASSLGPAGEQYF. The V and J genes are TRBV12-3 or TRBV12-4 and TRBJ2-7; D not resolved. The CDR3 has 13 amino acids. V was shortened by 1 base and J by 6 bases, with 10 bases between the two germline ends.

This clonotype appeared many times. The J gene is TRBJ2-2, the V gene TRBV20-1; 9 nucleotides align to TRBD1. Germline V gene data show CDR1 as DFQATT and CDR2 as SNEGSKA (reference sequence). The J segment lost 5 bases and the V segment lost 7 bases, leaving 11 bases of the junction unmatched. The CDR3 length is 15 residues. The DNA of the CDR3 is TGCAGTGTTCAGCCGGGACAGGGAGGAACCGGGGAGCTGTTTTTT. The encoded protein is CSVQPGQGGTGELFF.

This clonotype was found many times. The chain couples TRBV7-2 to TRBJ1-1, with D unclear. Germline CDR1 SGHTA, CDR2 FQGNSA. Trimming took 4 bases from V and 3 from J, leaving 12 bases between them. This CDR3 is 14 amino acids long. The CDR3 sequence is CASSSGFWDTEAFF. The CDR3 nucleotides are TGTGCCAGCAGCTCCGGGTTTTGGGACACTGAAGCTTTCTTT.